This T cell receptor beta chain is drawn from a study of blood T cell repertoires in COVID-19. Overall study context: Both acute and convalescent COVID-19 samples were obtained from the United States, Italy and Spain. Sources were T cells, B-cell-depleted T cells, or PBMCs; the material itself was cDNA or gDNA.

Methods used by the authors: Counts of nucleated cells, estimated from reference gene primer amplification, were obtained. The method was immunoSEQ multiplex PCR; TCRdb's version includes in-frame clones alone and lacks a portion of them. For V, J and clone size, that table is used; D and trimming come from the DNA. The table shows under 300,000 clones, with 85% to 90% occurring only once. Sequencing used peripheral blood. The TCR originated in a woman aged 40 to 50 who had recovered from COVID-19.

The CDR3 reads CASSVGQTTNEKLFF. The CDR3 DNA follows: TGTGCCAGCAGCGTAGGACAGACAACTAATGAAAAACTGTTTTTT. V and J are TRBV9 and TRBJ1-4, with D tentatively TRBD1 (5 bases). The CDR3 spans 15 residues. Trimming shortened V by 0 bases and J by 0 bases, and 6 bases separated the two germline ends. The germline V gene has CDR1 SGDLS and CDR2 YYNGEE.